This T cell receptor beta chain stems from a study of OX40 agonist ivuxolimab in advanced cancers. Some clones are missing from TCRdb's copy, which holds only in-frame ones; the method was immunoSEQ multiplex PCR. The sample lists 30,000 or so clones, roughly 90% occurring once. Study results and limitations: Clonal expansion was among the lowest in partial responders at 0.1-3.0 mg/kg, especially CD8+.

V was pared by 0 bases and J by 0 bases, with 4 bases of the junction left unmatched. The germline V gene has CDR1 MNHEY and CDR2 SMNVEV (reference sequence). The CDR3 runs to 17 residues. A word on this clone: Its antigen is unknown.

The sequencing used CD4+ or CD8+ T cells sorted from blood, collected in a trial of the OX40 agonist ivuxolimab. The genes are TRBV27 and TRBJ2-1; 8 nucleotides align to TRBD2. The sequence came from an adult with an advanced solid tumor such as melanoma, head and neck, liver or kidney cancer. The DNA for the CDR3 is TGTGCCAGCAGTTTATCCTCAGCGGGAGTCTCCTACAATGAGCAGTTCTTC. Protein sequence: CASSLSSAGVSYNEQFF.